This TCR beta chain was sequenced during a study of blood T cell repertoires in COVID-19 (dated by TCRdb to 2020 to 2022). Broadly, across the study: Samples covering the acute and convalescent phases of COVID-19 were provided by collaborators in the United States, Italy and Spain. The dataset comprised deeply sampled blood TCRbeta repertoires from subjects exposed to, actively infected with, or recovered from COVID-19. The samples were drawn from two sources: the first 160 participants of the ongoing ImmuneRACE study, and 1,000 to 1,500 subjects contributed by 6 global collaborators. The prospective study material was composed of cDNA or gDNA derived from T cells, B-cell-depleted T cells, or PBMCs. A de-identified subject ID, COVID-19 status, age in years and sex were almost always included in the sample metadata. A freely available public database, intended as a resource for researchers studying the immune response to SARS-CoV-2, is where the repertoires were released. Where HLA class I and class II types were available, the types were taken from metadata supplied by the sample provider, not from assay-based typing. Broad study findings and their caveats: The amount of clinical and demographic metadata varied by source and participant and was provided uncurated.

TCRbeta CDR3 regions were amplified from genomic DNA by means of the immunoSEQ Assay, a bias-controlled multiplex PCR. From the authors' description of their analysis: Within the assay, amplification of reference gene primers was used to estimate how many nucleated cells each sample contained. To quantify the absolute abundance of each unique TCRbeta CDR3 rearrangement, sequence reads were collapsed and filtered. For each sample, productive Simpson clonality was calculated as the square root of Simpson's diversity index over productive rearrangements. Here the immuneACCESS table is served through TCRdb, limited to in-frame sequences with V and J called. Missing clones are a known gap in these copies; in checked studies unresolved V genes cover under half, and the rest lacks a known reason. The V and J calls and clone size come from that table; D and trimming were worked out from the DNA. This sample holds tens of thousands of clones; around 85% were observed only once. The ten largest clones represent 35% to 50% of the sample.

Details on this clone: Its antigen target is currently unknown. Base-call qualities are not available, and no considerably larger clone is one nucleotide away.

Collaborating institutions collected whole blood in K2EDTA tubes following their own protocols. Collaborator samples were shipped for TCRbeta analysis as frozen whole blood, isolated PBMCs, or DNA extracted from either sample type. The CDR3 runs 13 amino acids, cysteine and phenylalanine included. Just the 39-base CDR3 DNA is kept, in frame starting at base 1. Taken from the germline V gene, the CDR1 and CDR2 loops are SNHLY and FYNNEI. The germline ends are 8 bases apart after V is trimmed by 6 bases and J by 0 bases. This clonotype was obtained from a man between 60 and 75 years old with active or convalescent COVID-19. The V gene is TRBV2 and the J gene is TRBJ1-2, with the D gene not confidently named. The sequenced sample consisted of peripheral blood. The DNA sequence follows: TGTGCCAGCAGACCTGACACTAACTATGGCTACACCTTC. The translation is CASRPDTNYGYTF.